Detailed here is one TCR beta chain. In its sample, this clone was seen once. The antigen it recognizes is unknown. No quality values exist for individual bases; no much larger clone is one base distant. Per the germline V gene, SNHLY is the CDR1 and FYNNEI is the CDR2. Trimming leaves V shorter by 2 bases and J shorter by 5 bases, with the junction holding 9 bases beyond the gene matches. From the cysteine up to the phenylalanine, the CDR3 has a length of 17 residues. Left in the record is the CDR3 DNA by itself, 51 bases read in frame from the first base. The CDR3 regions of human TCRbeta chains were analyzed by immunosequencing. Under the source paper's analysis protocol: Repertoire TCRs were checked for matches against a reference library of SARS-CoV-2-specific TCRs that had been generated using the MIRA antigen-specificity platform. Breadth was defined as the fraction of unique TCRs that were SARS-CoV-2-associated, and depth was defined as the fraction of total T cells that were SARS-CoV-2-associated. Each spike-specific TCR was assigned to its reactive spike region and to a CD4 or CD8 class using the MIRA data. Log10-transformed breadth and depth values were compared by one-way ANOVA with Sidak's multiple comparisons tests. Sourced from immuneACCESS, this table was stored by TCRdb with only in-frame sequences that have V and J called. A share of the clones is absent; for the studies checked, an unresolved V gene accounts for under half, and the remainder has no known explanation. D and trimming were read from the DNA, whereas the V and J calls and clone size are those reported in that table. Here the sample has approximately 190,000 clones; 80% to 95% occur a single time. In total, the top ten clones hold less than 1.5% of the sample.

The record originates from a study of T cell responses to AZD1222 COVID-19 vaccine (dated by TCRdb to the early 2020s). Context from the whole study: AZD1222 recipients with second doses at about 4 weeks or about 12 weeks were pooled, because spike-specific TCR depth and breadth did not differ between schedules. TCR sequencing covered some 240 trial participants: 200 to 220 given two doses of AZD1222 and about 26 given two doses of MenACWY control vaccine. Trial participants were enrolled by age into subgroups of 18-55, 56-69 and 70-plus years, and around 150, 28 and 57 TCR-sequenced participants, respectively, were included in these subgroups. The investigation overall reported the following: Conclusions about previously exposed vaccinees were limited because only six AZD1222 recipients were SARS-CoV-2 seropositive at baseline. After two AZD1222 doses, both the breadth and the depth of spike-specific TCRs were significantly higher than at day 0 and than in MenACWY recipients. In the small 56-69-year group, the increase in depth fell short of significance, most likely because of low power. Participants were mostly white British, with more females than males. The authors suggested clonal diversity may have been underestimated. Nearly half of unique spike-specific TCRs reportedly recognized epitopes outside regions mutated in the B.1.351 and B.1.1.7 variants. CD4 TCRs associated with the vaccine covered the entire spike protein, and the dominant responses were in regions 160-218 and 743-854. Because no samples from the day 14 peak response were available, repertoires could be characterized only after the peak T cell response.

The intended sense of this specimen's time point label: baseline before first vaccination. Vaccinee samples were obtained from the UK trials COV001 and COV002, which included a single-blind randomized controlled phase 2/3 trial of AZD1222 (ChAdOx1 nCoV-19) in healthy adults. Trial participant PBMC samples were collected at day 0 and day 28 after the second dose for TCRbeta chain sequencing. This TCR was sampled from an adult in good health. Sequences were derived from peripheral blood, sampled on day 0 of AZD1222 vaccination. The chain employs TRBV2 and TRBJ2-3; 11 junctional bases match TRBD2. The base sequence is TGTGCCAGCAGTGAAAGGACGACTAGCGGGGAAGGAGATACGCAGTATTTT. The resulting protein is CASSERTTSGEGDTQYF.